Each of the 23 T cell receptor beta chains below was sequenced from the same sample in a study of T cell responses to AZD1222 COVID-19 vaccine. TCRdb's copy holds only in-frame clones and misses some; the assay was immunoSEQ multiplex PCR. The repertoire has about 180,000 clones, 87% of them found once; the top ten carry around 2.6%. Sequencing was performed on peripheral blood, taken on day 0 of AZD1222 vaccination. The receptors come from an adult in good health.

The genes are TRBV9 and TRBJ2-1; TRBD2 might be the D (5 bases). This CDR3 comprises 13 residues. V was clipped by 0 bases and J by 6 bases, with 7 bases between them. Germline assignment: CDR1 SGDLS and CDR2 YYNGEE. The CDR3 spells CASSVERVNEQFF. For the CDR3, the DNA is TGTGCCAGCAGCGTAGAGAGGGTCAATGAGCAGTTCTTC. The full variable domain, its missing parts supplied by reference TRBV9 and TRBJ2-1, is DSGVTQTPKHLITATGQRVTLRCSPRSGDLSVYWYQQSLDQGLQFLIQYYNGEERAKGNILERFSAQQFPDLHSELNLSSLELGDSALYFCASSVERVNEQFFGPGTRLTVL.

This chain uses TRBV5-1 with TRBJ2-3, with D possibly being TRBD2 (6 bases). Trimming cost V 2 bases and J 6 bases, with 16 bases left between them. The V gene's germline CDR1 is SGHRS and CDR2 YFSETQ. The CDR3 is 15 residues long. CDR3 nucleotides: TGCGCCAGCAGCTTTGTCGGGAGTCGGGGGGATACGCAGTATTTT. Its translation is CASSFVGSRGDTQYF.

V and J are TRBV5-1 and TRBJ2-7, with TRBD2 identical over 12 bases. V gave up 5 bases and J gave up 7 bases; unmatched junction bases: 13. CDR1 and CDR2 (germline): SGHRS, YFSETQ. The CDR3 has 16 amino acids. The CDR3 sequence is CASSGGLAGALREQYF. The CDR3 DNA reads TGCGCCAGCAGTGGGGGACTAGCGGGCGCGCTCCGGGAGCAGTACTTC. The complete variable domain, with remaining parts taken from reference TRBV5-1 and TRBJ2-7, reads KAGVTQTPRYLIKTRGQQVTLSCSPISGHRSVSWYQQTPGQGLQFLFEYFSETQRNKGNFPGRFSGRQFSNSRSEMNVSTLELGDSALYLCASSGGLAGALREQYFGPGTRLTVT.

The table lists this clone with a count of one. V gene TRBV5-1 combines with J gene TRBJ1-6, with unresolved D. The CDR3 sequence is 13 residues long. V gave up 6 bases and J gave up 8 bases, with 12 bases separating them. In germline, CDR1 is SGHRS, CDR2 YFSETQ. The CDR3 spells CASNPVPDSPLHF. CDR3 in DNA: TGCGCCAGCAACCCCGTCCCTGATTCACCCCTCCACTTT.

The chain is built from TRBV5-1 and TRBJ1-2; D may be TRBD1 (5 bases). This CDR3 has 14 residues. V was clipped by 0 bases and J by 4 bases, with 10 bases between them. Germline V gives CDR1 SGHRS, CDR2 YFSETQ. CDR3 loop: CASSLGRDVYGYTF. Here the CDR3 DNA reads TGCGCCAGCAGCTTGGGCCGGGACGTCTATGGCTACACCTTC.

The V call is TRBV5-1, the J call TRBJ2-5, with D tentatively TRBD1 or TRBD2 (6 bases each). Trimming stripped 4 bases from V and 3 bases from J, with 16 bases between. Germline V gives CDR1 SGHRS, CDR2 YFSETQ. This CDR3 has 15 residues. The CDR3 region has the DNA TGCGCCAGCAGCCCCCTCCCGGGGGCGGAAGAGACCCAGTACTTC. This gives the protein CASSPLPGAEETQYF.

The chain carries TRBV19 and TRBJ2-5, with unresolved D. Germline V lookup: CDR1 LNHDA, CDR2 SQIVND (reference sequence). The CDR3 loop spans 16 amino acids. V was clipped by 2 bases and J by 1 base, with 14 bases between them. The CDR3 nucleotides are TGTGCCAGTAGTATATCCGGCAGAATATCCCAAGAGACCCAGTACTTC. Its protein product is CASSISGRISQETQYF.

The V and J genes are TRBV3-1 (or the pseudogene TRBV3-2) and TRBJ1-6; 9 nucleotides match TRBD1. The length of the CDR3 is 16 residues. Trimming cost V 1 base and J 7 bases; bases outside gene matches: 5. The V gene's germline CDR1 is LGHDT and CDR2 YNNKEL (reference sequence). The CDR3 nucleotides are TGTGCCAGCAGCCAAGGTACCGGGACAGGGAATTCACCCCTCCACTTT. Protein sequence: CASSQGTGTGNSPLHF.

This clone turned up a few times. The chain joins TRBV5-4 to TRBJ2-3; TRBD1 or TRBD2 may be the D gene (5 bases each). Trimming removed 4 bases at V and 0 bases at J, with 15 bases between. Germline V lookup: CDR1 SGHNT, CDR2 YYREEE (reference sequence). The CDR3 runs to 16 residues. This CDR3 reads CASSRGGRLSTDTQYF. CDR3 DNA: TGTGCCAGCAGCCGGGGCGGGCGACTAAGCACAGATACGCAGTATTTT.

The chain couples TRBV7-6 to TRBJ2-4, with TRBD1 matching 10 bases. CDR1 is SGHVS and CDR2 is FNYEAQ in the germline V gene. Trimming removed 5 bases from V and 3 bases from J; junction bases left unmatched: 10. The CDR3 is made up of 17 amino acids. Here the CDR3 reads CASSPSWTGGGKNIQYF. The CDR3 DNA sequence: TGTGCCAGCAGCCCCTCCTGGACAGGGGGAGGCAAAAACATTCAGTACTTC.

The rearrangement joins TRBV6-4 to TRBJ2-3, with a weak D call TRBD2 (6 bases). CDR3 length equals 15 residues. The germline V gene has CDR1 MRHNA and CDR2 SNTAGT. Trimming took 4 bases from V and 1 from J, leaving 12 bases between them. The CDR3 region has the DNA TGTGCCAGCAGTGCTCTTTGGGGGGGCACAGATACGCAGTATTTT. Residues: CASSALWGGTDTQYF.

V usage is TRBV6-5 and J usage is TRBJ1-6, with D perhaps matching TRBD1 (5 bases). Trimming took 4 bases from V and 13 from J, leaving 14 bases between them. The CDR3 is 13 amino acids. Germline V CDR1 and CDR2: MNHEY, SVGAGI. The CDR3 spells CASSLGRDSPLHF. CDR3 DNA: TGTGCCAGCAGTTTAGGGCGGGACTCGCCCCTCCACTTT.

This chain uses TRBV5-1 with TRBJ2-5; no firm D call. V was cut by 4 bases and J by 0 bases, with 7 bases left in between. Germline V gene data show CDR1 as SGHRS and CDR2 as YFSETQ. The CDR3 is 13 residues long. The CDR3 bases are TGCGCCAGCAGCCCATACTACCAAGAGACCCAGTACTTC. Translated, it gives CASSPYYQETQYF. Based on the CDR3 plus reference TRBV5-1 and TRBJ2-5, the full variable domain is KAGVTQTPRYLIKTRGQQVTLSCSPISGHRSVSWYQQTPGQGLQFLFEYFSETQRNKGNFPGRFSGRQFSNSRSEMNVSTLELGDSALYLCASSPYYQETQYFGPGTRLLVL.

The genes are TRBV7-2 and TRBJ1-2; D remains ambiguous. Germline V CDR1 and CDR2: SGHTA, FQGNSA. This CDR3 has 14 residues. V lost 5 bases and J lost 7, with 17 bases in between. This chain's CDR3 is CASSTRTLMRGYTF. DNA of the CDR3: TGTGCCAGCAGCACCAGGACGCTCATGCGTGGCTACACCTTC.

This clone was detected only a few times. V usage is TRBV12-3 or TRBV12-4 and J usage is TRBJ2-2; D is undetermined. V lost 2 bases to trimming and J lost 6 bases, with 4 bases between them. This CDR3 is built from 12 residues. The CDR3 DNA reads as TGTGCCAGCAGTTTAACCCCCGGGGAGCTGTTTTTT. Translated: CASSLTPGELFF.

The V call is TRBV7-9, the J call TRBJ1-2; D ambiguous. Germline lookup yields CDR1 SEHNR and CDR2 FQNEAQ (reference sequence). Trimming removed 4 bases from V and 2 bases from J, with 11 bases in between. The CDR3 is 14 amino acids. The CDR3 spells CASSYTTDNYGYTF. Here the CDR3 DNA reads TGTGCCAGCAGCTACACTACAGACAACTATGGCTACACCTTC.

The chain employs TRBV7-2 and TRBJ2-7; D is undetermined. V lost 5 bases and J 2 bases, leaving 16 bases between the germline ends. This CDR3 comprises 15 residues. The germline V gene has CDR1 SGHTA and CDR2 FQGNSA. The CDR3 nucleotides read TGTGCCAGCAGCCCTCTTCCGGCCATCCCCTACGAGCAGTACTTC. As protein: CASSPLPAIPYEQYF.

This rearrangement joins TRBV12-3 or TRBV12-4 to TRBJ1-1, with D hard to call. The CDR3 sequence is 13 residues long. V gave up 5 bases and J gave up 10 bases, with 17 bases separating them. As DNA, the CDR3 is TGTGCCAGCAGTCCAAATCCAGAGAAGGGAGCTTTCTTT. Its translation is CASSPNPEKGAFF.

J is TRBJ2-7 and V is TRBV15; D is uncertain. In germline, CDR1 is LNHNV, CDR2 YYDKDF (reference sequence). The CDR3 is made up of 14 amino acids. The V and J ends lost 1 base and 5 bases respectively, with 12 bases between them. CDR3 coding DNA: TGTGCCACCAGCAGAGCCCCAGGAGTGGACGAGCAGTACTTC. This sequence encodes CATSRAPGVDEQYF.

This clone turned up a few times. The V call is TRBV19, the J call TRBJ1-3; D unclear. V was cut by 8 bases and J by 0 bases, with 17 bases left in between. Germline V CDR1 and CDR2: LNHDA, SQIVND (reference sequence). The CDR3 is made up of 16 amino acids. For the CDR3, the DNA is TGTGCCAGTCGGGCAGGACGGACGAGCTCTGGAAACACCATATATTTT. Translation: CASRAGRTSSGNTIYF.

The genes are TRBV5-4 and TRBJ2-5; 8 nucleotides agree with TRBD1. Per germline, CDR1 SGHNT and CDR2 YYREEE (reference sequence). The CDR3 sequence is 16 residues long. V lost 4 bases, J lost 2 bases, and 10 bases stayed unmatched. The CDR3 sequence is CASSLSLNRGQETQYF. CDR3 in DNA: TGTGCCAGCAGCCTTTCCCTTAACAGGGGGCAAGAGACCCAGTACTTC.

The CDR3: CASSLTRGTLYNEQFF. The CDR3 nucleotides read TGTGCCAGCAGTCTGACAAGAGGGACTCTCTACAATGAGCAGTTCTTC. This chain uses TRBV27 with TRBJ2-1, with D tentatively TRBD2 (6 bases). The germline V and J ends were trimmed by 5 bases and 3 bases, with 17 bases remaining between them. Germline V lookup: CDR1 MNHEY, CDR2 SMNVEV (reference sequence). The CDR3 sequence is 16 residues long.

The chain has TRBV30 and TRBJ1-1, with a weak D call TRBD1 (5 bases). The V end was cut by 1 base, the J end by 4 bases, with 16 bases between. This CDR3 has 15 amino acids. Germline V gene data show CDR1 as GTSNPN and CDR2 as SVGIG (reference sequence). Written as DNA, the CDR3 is TGTGCCTGGAGTGCGCCCCGGGGGGTGGGCACTGAAGCTTTCTTT. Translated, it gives CAWSAPRGVGTEAFF. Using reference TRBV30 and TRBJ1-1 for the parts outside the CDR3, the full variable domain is SQTIHQWPATLVQPVGSPLSLECTVEGTSNPNLYWYRQAAGRGLQLLFYSVGIGQISSEVPQNLSASRPQDRQFILSSKKLLLSDSGFYLCAWSAPRGVGTEAFFGQGTRLTVV.